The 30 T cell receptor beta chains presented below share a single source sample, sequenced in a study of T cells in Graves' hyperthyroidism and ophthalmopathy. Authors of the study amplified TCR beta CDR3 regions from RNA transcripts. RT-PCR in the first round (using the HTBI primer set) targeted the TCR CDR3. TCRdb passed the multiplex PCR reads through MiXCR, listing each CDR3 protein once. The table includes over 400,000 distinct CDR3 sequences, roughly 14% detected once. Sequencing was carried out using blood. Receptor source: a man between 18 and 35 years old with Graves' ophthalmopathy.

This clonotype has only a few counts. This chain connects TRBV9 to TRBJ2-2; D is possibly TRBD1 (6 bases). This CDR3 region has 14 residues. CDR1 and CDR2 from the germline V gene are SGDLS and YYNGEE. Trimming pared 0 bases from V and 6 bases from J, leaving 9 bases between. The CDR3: CASSVVQGAGELFF. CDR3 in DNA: TGTGCCAGCAGCGTAGTACAGGGCGCCGGGGAGCTGTTTTTT.

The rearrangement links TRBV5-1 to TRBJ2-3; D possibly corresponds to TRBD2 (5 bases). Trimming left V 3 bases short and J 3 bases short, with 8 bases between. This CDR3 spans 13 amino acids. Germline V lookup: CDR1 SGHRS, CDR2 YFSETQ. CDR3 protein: CASSSRLTDTQYF. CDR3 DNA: TGCGCCAGCAGCTCTAGACTAACAGATACGCAGTATTTT. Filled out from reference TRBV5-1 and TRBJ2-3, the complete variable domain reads KAGVTQTPRYLIKTRGQQVTLSCSPISGHRSVSWYQQTPGQGLQFLFEYFSETQRNKGNFPGRFSGRQFSNSRSEMNVSTLELGDSALYLCASSSRLTDTQYFGPGTRLTVL.

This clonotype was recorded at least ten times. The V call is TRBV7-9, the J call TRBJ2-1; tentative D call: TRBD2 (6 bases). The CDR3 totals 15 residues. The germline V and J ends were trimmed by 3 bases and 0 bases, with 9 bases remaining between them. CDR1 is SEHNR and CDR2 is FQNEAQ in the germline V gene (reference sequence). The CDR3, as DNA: TGTGCCAGCAGCTTTTTCGGGAGCTCCTACAATGAGCAGTTCTTC. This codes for CASSFFGSSYNEQFF.

The DNA for the CDR3 is TGTGCCAGCAGGAGAAGGGTCACAGATACGCAGTATTTT. Its protein product is CASRRRVTDTQYF. V usage is TRBV7-9 and J usage is TRBJ2-3; no reliable D call. Deletions cut 6 bases from V and 2 bases from J, with 9 bases between. This CDR3 comprises 13 residues. Germline CDR1 reads SEHNR; CDR2 reads FQNEAQ (reference sequence).

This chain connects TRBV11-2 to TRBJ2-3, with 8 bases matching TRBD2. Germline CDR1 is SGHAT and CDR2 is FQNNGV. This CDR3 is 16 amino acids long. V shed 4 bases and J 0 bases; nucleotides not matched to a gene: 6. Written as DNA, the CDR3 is TGTGCCAGCAGCTCCAAGCGGGGGCCCAGCACAGATACGCAGTATTTT. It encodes CASSSKRGPSTDTQYF.

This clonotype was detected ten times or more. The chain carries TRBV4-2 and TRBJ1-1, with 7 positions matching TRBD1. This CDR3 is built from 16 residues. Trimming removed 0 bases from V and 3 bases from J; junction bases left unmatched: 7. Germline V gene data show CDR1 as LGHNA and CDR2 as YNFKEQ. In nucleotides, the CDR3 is TGTGCCAGCAGCCAAGATTGGGGTGACAGGGACACTGAAGCTTTCTTT. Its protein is CASSQDWGDRDTEAFF.

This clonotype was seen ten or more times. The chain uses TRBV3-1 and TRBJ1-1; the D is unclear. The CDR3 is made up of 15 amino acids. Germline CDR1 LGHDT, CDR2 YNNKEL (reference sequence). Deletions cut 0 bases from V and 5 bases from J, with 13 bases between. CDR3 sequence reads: CASSQEKGRDTEAFF. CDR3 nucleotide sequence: TGTGCCAGCAGCCAAGAGAAGGGAAGGGATACTGAAGCTTTCTTT.

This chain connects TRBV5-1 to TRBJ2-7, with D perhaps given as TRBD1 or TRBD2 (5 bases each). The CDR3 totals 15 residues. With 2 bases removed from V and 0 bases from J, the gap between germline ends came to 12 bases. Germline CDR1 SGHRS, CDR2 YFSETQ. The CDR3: CASSLAKGSSYEQYF. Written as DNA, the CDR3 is TGCGCCAGCAGCTTAGCCAAGGGGAGCTCCTACGAGCAGTACTTC.

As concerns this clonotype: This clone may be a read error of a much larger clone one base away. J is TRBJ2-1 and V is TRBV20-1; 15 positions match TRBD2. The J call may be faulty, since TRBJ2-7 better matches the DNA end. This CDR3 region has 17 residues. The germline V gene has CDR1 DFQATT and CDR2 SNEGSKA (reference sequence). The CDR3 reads CSALGLAGGLSGNEQYF. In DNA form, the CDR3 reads TGCAGTGCTTTAGGACTAGCGGGGGGGCTCTCCGGCAATGAGCAGTACTTC.

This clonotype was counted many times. CDR3 residues: CASSGGQTYEQYF. The CDR3 DNA reads as TGTGCCAGCAGTGGTGGACAGACCTACGAGCAGTACTTC. The chain joins TRBV6-1 to TRBJ2-7; D is possibly TRBD1 (6 bases). The CDR3 consists of 13 residues. Germline V CDR1 and CDR2: MNHNS, SASEGT. V gave up 4 bases and J gave up 2 bases, with 9 bases separating them.

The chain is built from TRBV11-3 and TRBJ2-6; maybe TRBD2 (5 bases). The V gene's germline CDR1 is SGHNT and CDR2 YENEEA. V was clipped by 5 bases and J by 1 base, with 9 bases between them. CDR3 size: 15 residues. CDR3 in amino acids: CASSPGNSGANVLTF. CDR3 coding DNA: TGTGCCAGCAGCCCGGGGAATTCTGGGGCCAACGTCCTGACTTTC.

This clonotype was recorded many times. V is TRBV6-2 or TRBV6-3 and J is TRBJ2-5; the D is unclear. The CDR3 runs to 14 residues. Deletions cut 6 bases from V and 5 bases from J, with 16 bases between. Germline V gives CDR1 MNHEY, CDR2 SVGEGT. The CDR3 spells CASRNLGILETQYF. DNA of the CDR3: TGTGCCAGCAGAAACTTGGGGATTTTGGAGACCCAGTACTTC.

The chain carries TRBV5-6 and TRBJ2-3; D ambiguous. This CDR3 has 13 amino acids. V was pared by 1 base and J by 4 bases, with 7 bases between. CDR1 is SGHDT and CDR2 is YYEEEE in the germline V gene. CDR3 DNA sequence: TGTGCCAGCAGCTTGCAGGAAGCAGATACGCAGTATTTT. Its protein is CASSLQEADTQYF. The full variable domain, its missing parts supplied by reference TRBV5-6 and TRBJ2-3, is DAGVTQSPTHLIKTRGQQVTLRCSPKSGHDTVSWYQQALGQGPQFIFQYYEEEERQRGNFPDRFSGHQFPNYSSELNVNALLLGDSALYLCASSLQEADTQYFGPGTRLTVL.

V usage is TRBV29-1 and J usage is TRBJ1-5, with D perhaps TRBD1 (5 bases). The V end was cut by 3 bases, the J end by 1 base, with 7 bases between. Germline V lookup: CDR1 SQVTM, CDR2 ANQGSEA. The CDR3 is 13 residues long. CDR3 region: CSVEQGSNQPQHF. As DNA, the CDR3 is TGCAGCGTTGAGCAGGGAAGCAATCAGCCCCAGCATTTT.

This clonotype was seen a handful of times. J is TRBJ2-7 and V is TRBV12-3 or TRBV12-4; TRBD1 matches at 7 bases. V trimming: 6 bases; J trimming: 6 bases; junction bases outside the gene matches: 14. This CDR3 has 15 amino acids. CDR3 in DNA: TGTGCCAGCAGCCAAGGGGGCCATACCCCCCTCGAGCAGTACTTC. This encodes CASSQGGHTPLEQYF.

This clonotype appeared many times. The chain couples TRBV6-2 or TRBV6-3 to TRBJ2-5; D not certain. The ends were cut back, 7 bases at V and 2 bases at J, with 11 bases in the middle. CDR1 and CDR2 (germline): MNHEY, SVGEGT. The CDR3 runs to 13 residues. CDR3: CASTLQPQETQYF. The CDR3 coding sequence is TGTGCCAGCACTCTACAACCTCAAGAGACCCAGTACTTC.

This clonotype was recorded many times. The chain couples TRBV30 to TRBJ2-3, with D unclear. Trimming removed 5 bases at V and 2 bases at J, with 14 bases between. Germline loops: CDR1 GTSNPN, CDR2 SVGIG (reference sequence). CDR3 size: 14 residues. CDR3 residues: CAWALDGYTDTQYF. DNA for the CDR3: TGTGCCTGGGCATTGGACGGGTACACAGATACGCAGTATTTT.

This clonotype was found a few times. The CDR3 nucleotides read TGTGCTAGCTCAGGCGGGCCTATGGACTACAATGAGCAGTTCTTC. Amino acid sequence: CASSGGPMDYNEQFF. This chain uses TRBV12-5 with TRBJ2-1, with TRBD2 as a possible D gene (5 bases). The CDR3 has 15 amino acids. The V end lost 9 bases, the J end lost 3 bases, and 18 bases lay between the germline ends. Germline CDR1 and CDR2: LGHNT and FRNRAP.

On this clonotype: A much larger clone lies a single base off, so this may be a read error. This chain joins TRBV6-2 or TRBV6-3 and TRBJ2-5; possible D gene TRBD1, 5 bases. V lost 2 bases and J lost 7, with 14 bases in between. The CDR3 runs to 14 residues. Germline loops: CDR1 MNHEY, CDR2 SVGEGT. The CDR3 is CASSYVAGFGTQYF. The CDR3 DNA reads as TGTGCCAGCAGTTACGTGGCAGGGTTCGGGACCCAGTACTTC.

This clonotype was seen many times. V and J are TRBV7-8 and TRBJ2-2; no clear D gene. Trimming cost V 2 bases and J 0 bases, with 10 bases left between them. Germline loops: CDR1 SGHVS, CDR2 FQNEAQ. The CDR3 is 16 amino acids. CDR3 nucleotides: TGTGCCAGCAGCTTAAATTTGGGCGCGAACACCGGGGAGCTGTTTTTT. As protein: CASSLNLGANTGELFF.

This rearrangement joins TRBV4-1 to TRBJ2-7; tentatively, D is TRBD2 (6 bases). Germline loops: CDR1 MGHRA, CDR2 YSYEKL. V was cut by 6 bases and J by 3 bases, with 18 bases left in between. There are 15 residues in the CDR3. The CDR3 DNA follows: TGCGCCAGCAGTCGAACACGGAGCGGGTACTACGAGCAGTACTTC. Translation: CASSRTRSGYYEQYF.

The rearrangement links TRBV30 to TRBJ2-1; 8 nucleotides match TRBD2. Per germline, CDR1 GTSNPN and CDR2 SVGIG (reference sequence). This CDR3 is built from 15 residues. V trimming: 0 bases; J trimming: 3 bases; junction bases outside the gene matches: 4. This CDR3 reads CAWSVGREVYNEQFF. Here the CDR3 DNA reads TGTGCCTGGAGTGTTGGGCGGGAGGTCTACAATGAGCAGTTCTTC.

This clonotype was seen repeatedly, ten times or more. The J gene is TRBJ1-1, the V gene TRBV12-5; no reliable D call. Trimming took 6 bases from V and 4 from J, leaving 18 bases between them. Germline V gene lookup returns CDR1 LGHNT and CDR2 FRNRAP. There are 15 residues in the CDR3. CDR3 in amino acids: CASGLNPRAGTEAFF. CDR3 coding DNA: TGTGCTAGTGGATTAAACCCGAGGGCAGGCACTGAAGCTTTCTTT.

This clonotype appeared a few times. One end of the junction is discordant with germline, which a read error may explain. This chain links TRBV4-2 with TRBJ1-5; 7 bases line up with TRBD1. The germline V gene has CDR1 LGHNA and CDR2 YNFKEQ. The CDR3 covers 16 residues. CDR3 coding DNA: TGTGCCAGCAGCCAAGACGTTGGGACAGTTAATCGGCCCCAGCATTTT. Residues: CASSQDVGTVNRPQHF.

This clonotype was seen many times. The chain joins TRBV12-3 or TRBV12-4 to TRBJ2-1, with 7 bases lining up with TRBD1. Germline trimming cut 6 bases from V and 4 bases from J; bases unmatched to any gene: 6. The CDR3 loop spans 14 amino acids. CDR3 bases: TGTGCCAGCAGGGGGACAGCCCTTTACAATGAGCAGTTCTTC. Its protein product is CASRGTALYNEQFF.

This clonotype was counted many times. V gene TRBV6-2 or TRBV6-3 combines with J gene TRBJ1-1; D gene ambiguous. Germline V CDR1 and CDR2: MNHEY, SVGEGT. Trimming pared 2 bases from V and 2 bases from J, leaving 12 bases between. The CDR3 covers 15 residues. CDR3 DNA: TGTGCCAGCAGTTACCGGACCGCCCAAAACACTGAAGCTTTCTTT. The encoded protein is CASSYRTAQNTEAFF.

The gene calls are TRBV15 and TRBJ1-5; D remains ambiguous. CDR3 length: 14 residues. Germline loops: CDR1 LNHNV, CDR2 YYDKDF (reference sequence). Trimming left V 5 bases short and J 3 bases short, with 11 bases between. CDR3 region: CATSRTRPNQPQHF. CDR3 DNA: TGTGCCACCAGCCGCACCCGGCCCAATCAGCCCCAGCATTTT.

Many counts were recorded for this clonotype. In DNA form, the CDR3 reads TGTGCCAGCTCCGAGGACAGGACAACTTACGAGCAGTACTTC. This codes for CASSEDRTTYEQYF. The chain is built from TRBV13 and TRBJ2-7; 7 nucleotides match TRBD1. Germline V CDR1 and CDR2: PRHDT, FYEKMQ (reference sequence). With 8 bases clipped from V and 4 bases from J, the junction kept 11 bases outside the gene matches. The CDR3 contains 14 residues.

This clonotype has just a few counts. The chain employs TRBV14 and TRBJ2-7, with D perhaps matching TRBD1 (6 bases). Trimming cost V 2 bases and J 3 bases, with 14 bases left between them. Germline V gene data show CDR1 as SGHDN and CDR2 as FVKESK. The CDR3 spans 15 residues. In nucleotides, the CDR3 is TGTGCCAGCAGCCAACTGGGGCAGGGGAACTACGAGCAGTACTTC. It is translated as CASSQLGQGNYEQYF.

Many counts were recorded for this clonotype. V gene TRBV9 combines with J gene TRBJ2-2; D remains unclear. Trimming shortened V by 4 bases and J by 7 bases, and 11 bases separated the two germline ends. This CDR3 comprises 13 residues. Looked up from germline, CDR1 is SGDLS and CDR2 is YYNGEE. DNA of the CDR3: TGTGCCAGCAGCCCGAAAGAAGGCGGGGAGCTGTTTTTT. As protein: CASSPKEGGELFF.